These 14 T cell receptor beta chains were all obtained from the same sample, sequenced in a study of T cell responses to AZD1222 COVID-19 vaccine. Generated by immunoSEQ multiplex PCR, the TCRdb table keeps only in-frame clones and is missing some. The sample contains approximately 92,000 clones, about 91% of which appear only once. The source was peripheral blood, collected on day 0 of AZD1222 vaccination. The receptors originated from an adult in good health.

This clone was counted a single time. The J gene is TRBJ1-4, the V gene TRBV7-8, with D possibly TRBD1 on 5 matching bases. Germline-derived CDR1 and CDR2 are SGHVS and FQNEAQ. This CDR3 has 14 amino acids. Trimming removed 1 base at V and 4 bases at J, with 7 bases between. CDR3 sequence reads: CASSLGGSNEKLFF. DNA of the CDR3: TGTGCCAGCAGCTTAGGGGGCAGTAATGAAAAACTGTTTTTT.

The CDR3, as DNA: TGTGCCAGTAGTATATTGACAGCCTCAAAGCAGCCCCAGCATTTT. Protein product: CASSILTASKQPQHF. The V gene is TRBV19, the J gene TRBJ1-5, with D tentatively TRBD1 (5 bases). V dropped 2 bases and J dropped 7 bases, with 15 bases sitting between them. This CDR3 is 15 amino acids long. From germline, CDR1 is LNHDA and CDR2 SQIVND (reference sequence).

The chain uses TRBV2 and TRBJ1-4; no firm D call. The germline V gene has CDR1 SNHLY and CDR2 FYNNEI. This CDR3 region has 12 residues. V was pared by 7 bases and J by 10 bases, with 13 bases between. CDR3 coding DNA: TGTGCCAGCACGGAACAGCTAACAAAACTGTTTTTT. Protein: CASTEQLTKLFF. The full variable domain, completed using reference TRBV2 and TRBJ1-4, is EPEVTQTPSHQVTQMGQEVILRCVPISNHLYFYWYRQILGQKVEFLVSFYNNEISEKSEIFDDQFSVERPDGSNFTLKIRSTKLEDSAMYFCASTEQLTKLFFGSGTQLSVL.

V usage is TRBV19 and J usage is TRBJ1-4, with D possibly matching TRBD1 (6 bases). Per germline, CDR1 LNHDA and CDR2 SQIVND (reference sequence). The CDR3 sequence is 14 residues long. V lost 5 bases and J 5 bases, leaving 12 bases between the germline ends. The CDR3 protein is CASSQQGRNEKLFF. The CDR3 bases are TGTGCCAGTAGTCAACAGGGCCGAAATGAAAAACTGTTTTTT.

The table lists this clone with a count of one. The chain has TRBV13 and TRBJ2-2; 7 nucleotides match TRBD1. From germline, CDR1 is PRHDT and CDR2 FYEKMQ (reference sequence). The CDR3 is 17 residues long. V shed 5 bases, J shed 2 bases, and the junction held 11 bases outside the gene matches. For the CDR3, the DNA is TGTGCCAGCAGCCAAGCGGCCGGGACAGTCAACACCGGGGAGCTGTTTTTT. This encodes CASSQAAGTVNTGELFF.

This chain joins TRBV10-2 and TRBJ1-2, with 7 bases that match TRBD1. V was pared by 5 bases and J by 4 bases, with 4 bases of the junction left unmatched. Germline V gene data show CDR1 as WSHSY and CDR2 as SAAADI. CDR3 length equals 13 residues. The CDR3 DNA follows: TGCGCCAGCAGTTGGGACAGTTCCTATGGCTACACCTTC. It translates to CASSWDSSYGYTF.

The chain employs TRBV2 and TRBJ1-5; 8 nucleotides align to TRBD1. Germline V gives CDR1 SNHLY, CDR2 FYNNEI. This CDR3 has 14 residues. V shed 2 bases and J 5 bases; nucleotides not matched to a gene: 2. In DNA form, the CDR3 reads TGTGCCAGCAGTGAACAGGGGGCTGATCAGCCCCAGCATTTT. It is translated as CASSEQGADQPQHF.

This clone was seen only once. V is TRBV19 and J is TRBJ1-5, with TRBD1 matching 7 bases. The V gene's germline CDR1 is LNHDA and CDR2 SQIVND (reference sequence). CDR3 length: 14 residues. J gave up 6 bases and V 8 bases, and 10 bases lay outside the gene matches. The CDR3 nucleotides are TGTGCCAGTGTCGCCGACAGGGTTTCTCAGCCCCAGCATTTT. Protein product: CASVADRVSQPQHF. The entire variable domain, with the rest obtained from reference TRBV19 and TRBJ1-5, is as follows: DGGITQSPKYLFRKEGQNVTLSCEQNLNHDAMYWYRQDPGQGLRLIYYSQIVNDFQKGDIAEGYSVSREKKESFPLTVTSAQKNPTAFYLCASVADRVSQPQHFGDGTRLSIL.

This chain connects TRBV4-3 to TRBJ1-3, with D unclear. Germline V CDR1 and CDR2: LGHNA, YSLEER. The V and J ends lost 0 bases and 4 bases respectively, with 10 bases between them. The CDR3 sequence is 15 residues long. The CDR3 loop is CASSQDPSRGNTIYF. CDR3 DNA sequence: TGCGCCAGCAGCCAAGATCCTAGCAGGGGAAACACCATATATTTT.

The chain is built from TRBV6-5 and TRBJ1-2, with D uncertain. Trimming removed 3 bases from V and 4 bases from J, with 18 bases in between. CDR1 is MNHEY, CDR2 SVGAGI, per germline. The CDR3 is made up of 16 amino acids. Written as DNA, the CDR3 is TGTGCCAGCAGTTATTTAACGCATCGGACGGGCTATGGCTACACCTTC. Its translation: CASSYLTHRTGYGYTF.

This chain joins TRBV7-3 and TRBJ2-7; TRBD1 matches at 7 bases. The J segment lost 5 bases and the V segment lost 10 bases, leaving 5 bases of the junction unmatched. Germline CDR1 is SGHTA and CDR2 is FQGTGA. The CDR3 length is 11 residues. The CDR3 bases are TGTGCCAACCAGGGGGTCCACGAGCAGTACTTC. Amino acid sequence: CANQGVHEQYF.

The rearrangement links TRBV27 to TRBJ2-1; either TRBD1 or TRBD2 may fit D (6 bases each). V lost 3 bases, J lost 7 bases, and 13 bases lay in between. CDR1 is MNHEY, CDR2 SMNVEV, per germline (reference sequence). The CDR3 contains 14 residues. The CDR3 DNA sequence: TGTGCCAGCAGTTTCACTGGGGGGCCGAATGAGCAGTTCTTC. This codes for CASSFTGGPNEQFF.

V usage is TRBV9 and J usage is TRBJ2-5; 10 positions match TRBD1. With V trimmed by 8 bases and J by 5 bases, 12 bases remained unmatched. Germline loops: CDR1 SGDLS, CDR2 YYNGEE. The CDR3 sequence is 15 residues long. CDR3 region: CASGTGTGERETQYF. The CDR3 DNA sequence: TGTGCCAGTGGGACCGGGACAGGGGAGAGGGAGACCCAGTACTTC.

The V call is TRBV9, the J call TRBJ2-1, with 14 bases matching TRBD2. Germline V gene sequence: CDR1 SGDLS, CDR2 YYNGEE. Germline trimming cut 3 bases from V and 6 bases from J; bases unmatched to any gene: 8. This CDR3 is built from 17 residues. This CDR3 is CASSAETSGRAFNEQFF. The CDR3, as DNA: TGTGCCAGCAGCGCCGAGACTAGCGGGAGGGCCTTCAATGAGCAGTTCTTC. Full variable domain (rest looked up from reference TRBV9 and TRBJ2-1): DSGVTQTPKHLITATGQRVTLRCSPRSGDLSVYWYQQSLDQGLQFLIQYYNGEERAKGNILERFSAQQFPDLHSELNLSSLELGDSALYFCASSAETSGRAFNEQFFGPGTRLTVL.